The T cell receptor beta chain described here comes from a study of shared clonotypes between healthy human individuals. Background on the study: CD4 naive and CD4 memory each took three plates per donor, while CD8 naive took two and CD8 memory one. Notes on the study in general: The four-donor shared clonotypes exceeded non-shared clonotypes in generation probability, with non-shared ones scoring lower.

Losses at the gene ends were 0 bases for V and 3 bases for J; bases not matched to a gene: 5. The CDR3 runs 17 residues. Per germline, CDR1 SGDLS and CDR2 YYNGEE. A remark on this clone: Antigen: not known.

Sorted-subset replicate PCR reactions contained 150 to 200 ng DNA, corresponding to some 30,000 T cell genomes. Sequenced by immunoSEQ multiplex PCR; TCRdb stores in-frame clones only, minus some. The data hold over 400,000 clones, with approximately 95% observed a single time. The chain combines TRBV9 with TRBJ2-3; 12 bases line up with TRBD2. The source of this sequence is a woman aged 30 to 39 in good health. The sequenced sample consisted of naive CD4+ T cells sorted from blood. Stated subset: CD45RA+ positively selected. The CDR3 bases are TGTGCCAGCAGCGTAGCGACTAGCGGGAGACGTACAGATACGCAGTATTTT. It translates to CASSVATSGRRTDTQYF.